Below, one TCR beta chain is given with its context. The data originate from a study of blood T cell repertoires in COVID-19. Turning to the study itself: PBMCs, B-cell-depleted T cells, or T cells were the source of the cDNA or gDNA that made up the material.

Per the authors' pipeline: For nucleated cells, counts were estimated from reference gene primer amplification. Sequencing used immunoSEQ multiplex PCR; TCRdb keeps in-frame clones, though not all of them. That table is the source of V, J and clone size, and D and trimming were worked out from the DNA. The sample has 250,000 to 300,000 clones; about 93% are singletons. V lost 1 base, J lost 2 bases, and 15 bases stayed unmatched. This CDR3 region has 19 residues. Looked up from germline, CDR1 is SGHRS and CDR2 is YFSETQ. Donors of Cohort 3 who recovered were those that had two negative PCRs, clearance, or symptom resolution.

V gene TRBV5-1 combines with J gene TRBJ1-3, with 7 bases aligning to TRBD1. The TCR comes from a woman aged 30 to 39 who had recovered from COVID-19. The specimen was PBMCs or T cells enriched from blood (not recorded which). The chain's CDR3 is CASSLWDTKGALTGNTIYF. DNA of the CDR3: TGCGCCAGCAGCTTGTGGGACACCAAGGGGGCTCTGACTGGAAACACCATATATTTT.